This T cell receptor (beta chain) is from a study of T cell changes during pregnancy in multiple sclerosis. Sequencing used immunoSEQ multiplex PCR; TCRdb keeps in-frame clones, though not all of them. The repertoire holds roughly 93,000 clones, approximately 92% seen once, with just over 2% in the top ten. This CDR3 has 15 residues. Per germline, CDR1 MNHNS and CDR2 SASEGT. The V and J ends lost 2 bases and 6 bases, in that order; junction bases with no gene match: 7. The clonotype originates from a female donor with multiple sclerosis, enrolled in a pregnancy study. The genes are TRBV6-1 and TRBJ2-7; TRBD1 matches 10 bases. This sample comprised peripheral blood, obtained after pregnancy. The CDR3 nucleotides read TGTGCCAGCAGTGAATTGTGGGACAGGGGTGGCGAGCAGTACTTC. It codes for CASSELWDRGGEQYF.